The rows below give T cell receptor beta chains drawn from one sample of a study of shared clonotypes between healthy human individuals. Sequenced by immunoSEQ multiplex PCR; TCRdb stores in-frame clones only, minus some. The table has roughly 660,000 clones, about 92% seen once. The sequenced sample was memory CD8+ T cells from PBMCs. The receptors derive from a man aged 18 to 35 in good health. Some clones in this sample may be carry-over from other donors' samples. The CDR3 runs from the conserved cysteine through the conserved F or W. The D gene is left open where the match is weak. Clone size is not always given. Where it is, it says once, few, many or a class for expanded clones.

j_call v_call clone_size d_call cdr3_aa cdr3_nt
TRBJ2-3 TRBV5-6 . TRBD1 CASSFLWTGPSTDTQYF TGTGCCAGCAGCTTCCTGTGGACAGGGCCTAGCACAGATACGCAGTATTTT
TRBJ2-5 TRBV19 . TRBD2 CASKDLASGREETQYF TGTGCCAGTAAAGATTTGGCTAGCGGGAGGGAAGAGACCCAGTACTTC
TRBJ1-4 TRBV5-1 many . CASTPFGSPNEKLFF TGCGCCAGCACTCCCTTCGGGTCCCCTAATGAAAAACTGTTTTTT
TRBJ2-1 TRBV16 . . CASSPSLGNSYNEQFF TGTGCCAGCAGCCCAAGCCTGGGGAACTCCTACAATGAGCAGTTCTTC
TRBJ2-5 TRBV7-7 . TRBD2 CASSFLAGPKETQYF TGTGCCAGCAGCTTTCTAGCGGGGCCAAAAGAGACCCAGTACTTC
TRBJ2-1 TRBV27 . . CASSFLGGAGGNEQFF TGTGCCAGCAGTTTCCTAGGCGGGGCAGGGGGCAATGAGCAGTTCTTC
TRBJ2-1 TRBV9 . TRBD1 CASSVDRGPLYNEQFF TGTGCCAGCAGCGTAGACAGGGGTCCACTGTACAATGAGCAGTTCTTC
TRBJ2-7 TRBV27 . . CAIQRPSEAYEQYF TGTGCCATCCAACGGCCTAGCGAAGCCTACGAGCAGTACTTC
TRBJ1-1 TRBV30 . . CARGQGYGTEAFF TGTGCCAGGGGTCAGGGGTATGGCACTGAAGCTTTCTTT
TRBJ2-3 TRBV4-2 . TRBD2 CASSQTSGRAADTQYF TGTGCCAGCAGCCAAACTAGCGGGAGGGCTGCAGATACGCAGTATTTT
TRBJ1-5 TRBV28 . TRBD1 CASSSTGGSGPQHF TGTGCCAGCAGTTCCACAGGGGGATCTGGGCCCCAGCATTTT
TRBJ1-1 TRBV27 . . CASSPLLWDPMNTEAFF TGTGCCAGCAGTCCGCTCCTTTGGGACCCTATGAACACTGAAGCTTTCTTT
TRBJ2-7 TRBV7-9 . . CASSLGYTASYEQYF TGTGCCAGCAGCTTAGGTTATACAGCCTCCTACGAGCAGTACTTC
TRBJ2-3 TRBV27 . TRBD1 CASEQGSGTDTQYF TGTGCCAGCGAACAGGGGAGCGGCACAGATACGCAGTATTTT
TRBJ2-4 TRBV18 . . CASSPPAASNIQYF TGTGCCAGCTCACCACCGGCAGCGAGCAACATTCAGTACTTC
TRBJ1-5 TRBV6-1 . . CASSPNRQRGQPQHF TGTGCCAGCAGTCCGAATCGACAGAGAGGTCAGCCCCAGCATTTT
TRBJ1-5 TRBV9 . . CASSVGGARNQPQHF TGTGCCAGCAGCGTAGGAGGGGCGCGGAATCAGCCCCAGCATTTT
TRBJ1-1 TRBV4-1 once TRBD1 CASSQATGLGAFF TGCGCCAGCAGCCAGGCGACAGGGTTGGGAGCTTTCTTT
TRBJ1-2 TRBV4-1 . TRBD1 CASSQDRTGNYGYTF TGCGCCAGCAGCCAAGATCGGACAGGGAACTATGGCTACACCTTC
TRBJ2-2 TRBV25-1 . . CASSELIGDGGELFF TGTGCCAGCAGTGAATTGATCGGGGATGGCGGGGAGCTGTTTTTT
TRBJ2-1 TRBV19 . TRBD1 CASSIADREAYNEQFF TGTGCCAGTAGTATAGCGGACAGGGAAGCTTACAATGAGCAGTTCTTC
TRBJ2-1 TRBV7-8 . TRBD2 CASSFSGIRYEQFF TGTGCCAGCAGCTTTAGCGGGATAAGGTATGAGCAGTTCTTC
TRBJ2-7 TRBV2 . . CASRNRLEGGFYEQYF TGTGCCAGCAGGAACAGACTAGAAGGGGGCTTCTACGAGCAGTACTTC
TRBJ2-7 TRBV5-1 once TRBD1 CASSLWVGQGNEQYF TGCGCCAGCAGTTTGTGGGTGGGACAGGGCAACGAGCAGTACTTC
TRBJ2-1 TRBV6-4 once . CASSDGAGPYNEQFF TGTGCCAGCAGTGACGGCGCGGGGCCCTACAATGAGCAGTTCTTC
TRBJ2-1 TRBV9 . TRBD2 CASSLWGGSSYNEQFF TGTGCCAGCAGCCTCTGGGGCGGGAGCTCCTACAATGAGCAGTTCTTC
TRBJ2-3 TRBV5-6 . . CASSLETDTQYF TGTGCCAGCAGCTTGGAGACAGATACGCAGTATTTT
TRBJ2-7 TRBV4-1 once . CASSQGGTGYEQYF TGCGCCAGCAGCCAAGGAGGTACGGGGTACGAGCAGTACTTC